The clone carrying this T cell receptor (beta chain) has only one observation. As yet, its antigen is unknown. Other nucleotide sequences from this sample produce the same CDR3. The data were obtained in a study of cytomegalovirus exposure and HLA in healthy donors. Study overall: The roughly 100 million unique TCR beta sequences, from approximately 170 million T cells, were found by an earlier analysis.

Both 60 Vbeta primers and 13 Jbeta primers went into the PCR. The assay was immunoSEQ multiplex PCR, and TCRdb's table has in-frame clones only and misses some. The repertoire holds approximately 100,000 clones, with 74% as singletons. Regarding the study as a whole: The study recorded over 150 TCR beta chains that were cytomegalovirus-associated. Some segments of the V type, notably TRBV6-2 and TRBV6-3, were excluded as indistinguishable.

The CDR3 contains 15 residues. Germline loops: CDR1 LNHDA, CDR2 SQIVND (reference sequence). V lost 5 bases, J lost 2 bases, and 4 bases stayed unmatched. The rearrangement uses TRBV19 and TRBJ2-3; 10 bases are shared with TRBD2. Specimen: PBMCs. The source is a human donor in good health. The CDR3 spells CASSPGLADTDTQYF. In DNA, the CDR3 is TGTGCCAGTAGTCCAGGACTAGCGGACACAGATACGCAGTATTTT.